Listed below are T cell receptor beta chains from one sample, sequenced in a study of shared clonotypes between healthy human individuals. The repertoire was sequenced with immunoSEQ multiplex PCR; TCRdb's copy has only in-frame clones and lacks some. Of over a million clones listed, about 77% were seen once; the top ten hold roughly 1.5%. Sequenced material: memory CD4+ T cells sorted from blood. The receptor source for this set is a man between 18 and 29 years old in good health. CDR3s leave out the opening cysteine and the closing phenylalanine or tryptophan. The order of the fields is J gene, V gene, CDR3 protein.

J gene: TRBJ1-2
V gene: TRBV19
CDR3 protein: ASRKVQGWGYT

J gene: TRBJ2-5
V gene: TRBV5-8
CDR3 protein: ASSTGGLLGETQY

J gene: TRBJ2-6
V gene: TRBV5-6
CDR3 protein: ASSLAPGVGANVLT

J gene: TRBJ1-5
V gene: TRBV6-1
CDR3 protein: ASSRGRPQH

J gene: TRBJ1-2
V gene: TRBV18
CDR3 protein: ASSPGTGAYGYT

J gene: TRBJ1-3
V gene: TRBV2
CDR3 protein: ASSWTAGNTIY

J gene: TRBJ2-2
V gene: TRBV5-6
CDR3 protein: ASSFIAVANTGELF

J gene: TRBJ1-2
V gene: TRBV6-6
CDR3 protein: ASSDRDGGLYGYT

J gene: TRBJ2-5
V gene: TRBV5-8
CDR3 protein: ASSFGSGSGVGETQY

J gene: TRBJ2-2
V gene: TRBV7-6
CDR3 protein: ASSNGFTGELF

J gene: TRBJ2-7
V gene: TRBV7-2
CDR3 protein: ASKKAGAAYEQY

J gene: TRBJ2-6
V gene: TRBV5-1
CDR3 protein: ASSLEGRGYGANVLT

J gene: TRBJ2-7
V gene: TRBV4-1
CDR3 protein: ASSQDGLGGRYEQY

J gene: TRBJ2-1
V gene: TRBV5-1
CDR3 protein: ASSEGTGVGHEQF

J gene: TRBJ1-4
V gene: TRBV18
CDR3 protein: ASSPGAANEKLF

J gene: TRBJ1-2
V gene: TRBV2
CDR3 protein: ASSEAGNYGYT

J gene: TRBJ1-5
V gene: TRBV28
CDR3 protein: ASSLWARDAQPQH

J gene: TRBJ1-1
V gene: TRBV6-5
CDR3 protein: ASSPPGRMNTEAF

J gene: TRBJ2-7
V gene: TRBV11-1
CDR3 protein: ASSLLTGGEQY

J gene: TRBJ1-1
V gene: TRBV2
CDR3 protein: ASSRWGLGMNTEAF

J gene: TRBJ1-1
V gene: TRBV28
CDR3 protein: ASSLLTPSGDTEAF

J gene: TRBJ1-4
V gene: TRBV7-9
CDR3 protein: ASSFRGKPGEKLF

J gene: TRBJ2-7
V gene: TRBV5-1
CDR3 protein: ASSLDTGHYYEQY

J gene: TRBJ2-7
V gene: TRBV2
CDR3 protein: ASTAGQGVSEQY

J gene: TRBJ1-4
V gene: TRBV7-9
CDR3 protein: ASSLGDRAPNEKLF

J gene: TRBJ1-4
V gene: TRBV5-1
CDR3 protein: ASSLGGTNEKLF

J gene: TRBJ2-5
V gene: TRBV5-4
CDR3 protein: ASSLEGRVARETQY

J gene: TRBJ2-7
V gene: TRBV6-1
CDR3 protein: ASRGTGSSYEQY